This is a list of T cell receptor beta chains from one sample in a study of cytomegalovirus exposure and HLA in healthy donors. Method: immunoSEQ multiplex PCR; TCRdb's copy keeps in-frame clones and lacks some. The table shows approximately 150,000 clones, with around nine tenths occurring only once. Material for sequencing was PBMCs. These receptors came from a woman younger than 45 in good health and CMV-seronegative. Both conserved end residues are part of each CDR3. Each record gives: V gene, J gene, D gene, clone size, CDR3 DNA, CDR3 protein. A D gene is named only where the DNA matches it firmly. Expanded clones get a size class; other rows say once, few or many, or leave the size out.

>TRBV13|TRBJ2-7|.|.
TGTGCCAGCAGCTCCGGGGTCTCCTACGAGCAGTACTTC
CASSSGVSYEQYF
>TRBV6-5|TRBJ2-7|.|.
TGTGCCAGCAGTGCCTCGGGGGGCTTGTACGAGCAGTACTTC
CASSASGGLYEQYF
>TRBV5-1|TRBJ2-2|TRBD2|.
TGCGCCAGCAGCATAAGCGGGAGGGACACCGGGGAGCTGTTTTTT
CASSISGRDTGELFF
>TRBV7-9|TRBJ2-7|.|once
TGTGCCAGCAGCTTTGGAGATGGCGAGCAGTACTTC
CASSFGDGEQYF
>TRBV15|TRBJ1-4|.|.
TGTGCCACCAGTGGAAGTGGGGCCCGCGAAAAACTGTTTTTT
CATSGSGAREKLFF
>TRBV18|TRBJ2-7|.|.
TGTGCCAGCTCCTTAGGGAGGACAGGCTCCTACGAGCAGTACTTC
CASSLGRTGSYEQYF
>TRBV28|TRBJ2-1|.|few
TGTGCCAGCAGCCCCCGGGGAGGTTATGCGTGGAATGAGCAGTTCTTC
CASSPRGGYAWNEQFF
>TRBV7-6|TRBJ2-7|TRBD2|.
TGTGCCAGCAGCTTAGCGACTAGCGGGGCGGATCGTCAGTACTTC
CASSLATSGADRQYF
>TRBV27|TRBJ1-4|.|.
TGTGCCAGCAGCCTAAACCCCTGGTTAGAAAAACTGTTTTTT
CASSLNPWLEKLFF
>TRBV5-1|TRBJ1-2|.|.
TGCGCCAGCAGCTTGGACACGACTAACTATGGGTATGGCTACACCTTC
CASSLDTTNYGYGYTF
>TRBV6-1|TRBJ2-7|.|few
TGTGCCAGCAGCGAGATGTACGAGCAGTACTTC
CASSEMYEQYF
>TRBV6-1|TRBJ1-2|TRBD1|.
TGTGCCAGCAGCCTACATGGGGACAGGGGTGGCTACACCTTC
CASSLHGDRGGYTF
>TRBV27|TRBJ2-5|TRBD1|once
TGTGCCAGCAGTTTCTGGGGACAGCCTCAAGAGACCCAGTACTTC
CASSFWGQPQETQYF
>TRBV7-2|TRBJ2-1|.|.
TGTGCCAGCAGCTTGGGACTGGGGGTTAACAATGAGCAGTTCTTC
CASSLGLGVNNEQFF
>TRBV19|TRBJ1-2|TRBD1|.
TGTGCCACTAGCAGAATTGGGGACAGTTTCTATGGCTACACCTTC
CATSRIGDSFYGYTF
>TRBV28|TRBJ2-1|TRBD2|once
TGTGCCAGCAGTTTTAGCGGGGAATACAATGAGCAGTTCTTC
CASSFSGEYNEQFF
>TRBV27|TRBJ1-1|TRBD1|.
TGTGCCAGCAGTTTAGGACAGGGACCGAACACTGAAGCTTTCTTT
CASSLGQGPNTEAFF
>TRBV27|TRBJ1-1|.|.
TGTGCCAGCAGTTTAATAGGTTCGGGCACTGAAGCTTTCTTT
CASSLIGSGTEAFF
>TRBV2|TRBJ2-1|TRBD1|.
TGTGCCAGCAGTGAGGGACAGGGGCTTGATGAGCAGTTCTTC
CASSEGQGLDEQFF
>TRBV5-1|TRBJ1-5|.|few
TGCGCCAGCAGCGTGGGGGAGGAGCAGCCCCAGCATTTT
CASSVGEEQPQHF
>TRBV6-1|TRBJ1-2|.|few
TGTGCCAGCAGTGAGGGAGTTCAGGGCTACACCTTC
CASSEGVQGYTF
>TRBV9|TRBJ1-3|.|once
TGTGCCAGCAGCGTAGAAGGTAGTGAGGACACCATATATTTT
CASSVEGSEDTIYF
>TRBV10-1|TRBJ2-7|TRBD1|.
TGCGCCAGCTCTCGGGACAGGGGATCCTACGAGCAGTACTTC
CASSRDRGSYEQYF
>TRBV7-6|TRBJ2-2|TRBD2|.
TGTGCCAGCAGCTTAGTCCCGGGAGGCGCGAACACCGGGGAGCTGTTTTTT
CASSLVPGGANTGELFF
>TRBV5-1|TRBJ1-1|.|few
TGCGCCAGCGGGCAAACAGGGTTGAACACTGAAGCTTTCTTT
CASGQTGLNTEAFF
>TRBV19|TRBJ1-5|.|.
TGTGCCAGTAGTATAGATGGTTGGGTGGAGCAGCCCCAGCATTTT
CASSIDGWVEQPQHF
>TRBV7-6|TRBJ2-6|TRBD1|once
TGTGCCAGCAGCGAGACAGGGGGCTCGGGGGCCAACGTCCTGACTTTC
CASSETGGSGANVLTF
>TRBV2|TRBJ2-7|.|.
TGTGCCAGCAGCCCCCTGAGGAGGGGCTTCTCCTACGAGCAGTACTTC
CASSPLRRGFSYEQYF